A selection of T cell receptor beta chains follows, all from one sample in a study of cytomegalovirus exposure and HLA in healthy donors. Libraries were prepared by immunoSEQ multiplex PCR; TCRdb keeps only in-frame clonotypes and omits some of them. This table holds around 120,000 clones, approximately 87% found once. The sequenced material came from PBMCs. The receptors derive from a woman aged 18-29 years in good health and CMV-seropositive. CDR3s include the opening cysteine and the closing phenylalanine or tryptophan. Each record gives: J gene, V gene, CDR3 length, CDR3 protein.

J gene: TRBJ2-1
V gene: TRBV6-6
CDR3 length: 16
CDR3 protein: CASSQSPGLIYNEQFF

J gene: TRBJ1-4
V gene: TRBV2
CDR3 length: 13
CDR3 protein: CASMGGLYEKLFF

J gene: TRBJ2-5
V gene: TRBV5-1
CDR3 length: 16
CDR3 protein: CASSLGRPGPEKTQYF

J gene: TRBJ1-2
V gene: TRBV5-1
CDR3 length: 15
CDR3 protein: CASSLGGVYNYGYTF

J gene: TRBJ2-3
V gene: TRBV5-6
CDR3 length: 12
CDR3 protein: CASTSPTDTQYF

J gene: TRBJ1-5
V gene: TRBV6-1
CDR3 length: 15
CDR3 protein: CASSEWDRGSQPQHF

J gene: TRBJ2-3
V gene: TRBV27
CDR3 length: 18
CDR3 protein: CASSFDPLLASFTDTQYF

J gene: TRBJ2-1
V gene: TRBV27
CDR3 length: 16
CDR3 protein: CASSLSRTGEPNEQFF

J gene: TRBJ2-7
V gene: TRBV15
CDR3 length: 14
CDR3 protein: CATRERTGAHEQYF

J gene: TRBJ1-2
V gene: TRBV6-5
CDR3 length: 12
CDR3 protein: CASSWTGTGYTF